This T cell receptor beta chain was captured in a study of blood T cells in healthy people across ages. Points from the study as a whole: Compared with aged donors, long-lived donors showed fewer expanded clones, suggesting selection. Getting older went along with TCR beta diversity per million T cells dropping roughly linearly.

The V gene's germline CDR1 is MNHNS and CDR2 SASEGT. The CDR3 totals 14 residues. The trim removed 11 bases at V and 6 bases at J, leaving 11 bases unmatched. This clonotype was counted only a few times. Its antigen remains unidentified. The authors ran a second PCR of about 6 to 11 cycles using a sample-barcoded 5' primer and a J-beta primer mix. Every sample produced at least 2.5 million CDR3-containing paired-end reads. TCRdb called the 5' RACE reads again in MiXCR, with one record for every CDR3 protein. The data hold some 1.4 million distinct CDR3 sequences, with roughly 40% observed a single time.

Sequencing was performed on blood. V and J are TRBV6-1 and TRBJ2-3, with TRBD2 matching over 10 bases. This TCR was recovered from a woman aged 18-29 years in good health. CDR3 protein: CACTLAGAGDTQYF. The CDR3 nucleotides are TGTGCCTGTACCCTAGCGGGAGCGGGTGATACGCAGTATTTT.